This T cell receptor (beta chain) came from a study of control samples from healthy donors and cancer patients. This CDR3 is built from 13 residues. Germline-derived CDR1 and CDR2 are KGHDR and SFDVKD. The V end was cut by 5 bases, the J end by 2 bases, with 8 bases between. Clones were read by immunoSEQ multiplex PCR, and TCRdb kept only the in-frame ones, dropping some. The sample contains about 93,000 clones, around 90% of which appear only once. This rearrangement joins TRBV24-1 to TRBJ1-2; possible D gene TRBD1, 5 bases. The sample comprised blood. The receptor was isolated from a woman aged 70-85 years in good health. CDR3 residues: CATSGDGNYGYTF. In nucleotides, the CDR3 is TGTGCCACCAGTGGGGACGGCAACTATGGCTACACCTTC.